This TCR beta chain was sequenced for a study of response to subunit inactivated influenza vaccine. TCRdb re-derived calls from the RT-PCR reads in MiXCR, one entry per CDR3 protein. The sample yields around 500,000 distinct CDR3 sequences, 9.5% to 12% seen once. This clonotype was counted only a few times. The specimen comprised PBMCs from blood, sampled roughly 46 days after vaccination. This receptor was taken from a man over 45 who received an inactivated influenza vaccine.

CDR3 bases: TGCAGTGCCGGGGGACTAGCGGACCAAGAGACCCAGTACTTC. Protein product: CSAGGLADQETQYF. The chain joins TRBV20-1 to TRBJ2-5; 11 bases are a match to TRBD2. Germline lookup yields CDR1 DFQATT and CDR2 SNEGSKA (reference sequence). The CDR3 has 14 amino acids. With 6 bases clipped from V and 0 bases from J, the junction kept 3 bases outside the gene matches.